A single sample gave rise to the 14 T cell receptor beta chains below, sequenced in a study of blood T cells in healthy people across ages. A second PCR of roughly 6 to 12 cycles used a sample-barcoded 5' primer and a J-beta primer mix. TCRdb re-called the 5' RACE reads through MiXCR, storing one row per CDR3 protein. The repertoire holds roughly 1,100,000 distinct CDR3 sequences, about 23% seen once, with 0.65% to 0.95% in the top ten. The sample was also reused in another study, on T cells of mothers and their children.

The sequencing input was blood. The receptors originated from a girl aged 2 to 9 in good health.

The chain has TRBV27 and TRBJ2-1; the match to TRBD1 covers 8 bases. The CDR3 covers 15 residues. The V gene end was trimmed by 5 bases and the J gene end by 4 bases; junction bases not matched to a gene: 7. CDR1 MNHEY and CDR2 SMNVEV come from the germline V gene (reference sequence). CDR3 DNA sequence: TGTGCCAGCAGTGGACAGGGACGTGGGTACAATGAGCAGTTCTTC. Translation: CASSGQGRGYNEQFF.

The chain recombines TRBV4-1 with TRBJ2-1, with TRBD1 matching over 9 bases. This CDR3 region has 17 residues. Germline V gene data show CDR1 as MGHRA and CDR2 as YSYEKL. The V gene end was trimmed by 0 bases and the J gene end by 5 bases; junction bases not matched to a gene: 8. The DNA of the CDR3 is TGCGCCAGCAGCCAAGACAAAGGGACAGGGACCGACAATGAGCAGTTCTTC. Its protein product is CASSQDKGTGTDNEQFF.

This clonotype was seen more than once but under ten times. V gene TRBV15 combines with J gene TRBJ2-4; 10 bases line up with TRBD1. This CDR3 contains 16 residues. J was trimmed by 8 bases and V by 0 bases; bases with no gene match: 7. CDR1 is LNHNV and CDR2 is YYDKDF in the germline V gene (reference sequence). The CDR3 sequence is CATSRETTGGEYIQYF. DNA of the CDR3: TGTGCCACCAGCAGAGAAACGACAGGGGGCGAATACATTCAGTACTTC.

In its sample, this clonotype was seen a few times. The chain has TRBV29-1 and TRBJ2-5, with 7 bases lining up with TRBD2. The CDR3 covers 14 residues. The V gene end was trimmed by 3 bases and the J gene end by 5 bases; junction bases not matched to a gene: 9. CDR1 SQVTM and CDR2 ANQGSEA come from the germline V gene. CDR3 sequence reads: CSVDDGLAVETQYF. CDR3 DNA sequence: TGCAGCGTTGATGATGGTCTAGCGGTGGAGACCCAGTACTTC.

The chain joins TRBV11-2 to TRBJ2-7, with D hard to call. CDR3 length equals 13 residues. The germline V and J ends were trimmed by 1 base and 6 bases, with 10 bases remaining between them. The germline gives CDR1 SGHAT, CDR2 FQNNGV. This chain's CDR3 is CASSLAPPAEQYF. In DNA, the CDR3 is TGTGCCAGCAGCTTAGCCCCCCCCGCCGAGCAGTACTTC.

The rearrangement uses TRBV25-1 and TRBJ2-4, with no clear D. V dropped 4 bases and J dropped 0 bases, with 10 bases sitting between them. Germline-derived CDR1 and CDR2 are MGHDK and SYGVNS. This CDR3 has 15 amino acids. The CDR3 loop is CASSGQRLAKNIQYF. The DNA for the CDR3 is TGTGCCAGCAGTGGGCAGAGACTAGCCAAAAACATTCAGTACTTC.

CDR3 amino acids: CASSPQGRPNTGELFF. The DNA for the CDR3 is TGTGCCAGCAGCCCCCAGGGGCGGCCGAACACCGGGGAGCTGTTTTTT. This chain links TRBV4-2 with TRBJ2-2, with a weak D call TRBD1 (6 bases). Deletions cut 4 bases from V and 0 bases from J, with 12 bases between. CDR3 length: 16 residues. The germline gives CDR1 LGHNA, CDR2 YNFKEQ.

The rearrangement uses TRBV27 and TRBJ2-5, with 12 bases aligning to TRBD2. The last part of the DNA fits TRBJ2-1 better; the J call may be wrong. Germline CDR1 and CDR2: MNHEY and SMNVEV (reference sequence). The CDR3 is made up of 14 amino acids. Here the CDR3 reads CASALAGGLGEQFF. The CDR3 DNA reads TGTGCCAGCGCCCTAGCGGGAGGGCTGGGCGAGCAGTTCTTC.

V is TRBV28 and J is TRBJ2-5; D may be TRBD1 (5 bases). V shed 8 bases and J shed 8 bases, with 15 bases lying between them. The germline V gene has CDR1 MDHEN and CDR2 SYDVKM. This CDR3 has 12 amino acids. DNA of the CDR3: TGTGCCAGCTGCGGACAAGATGTTACCCAGTACTTC. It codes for CASCGQDVTQYF.

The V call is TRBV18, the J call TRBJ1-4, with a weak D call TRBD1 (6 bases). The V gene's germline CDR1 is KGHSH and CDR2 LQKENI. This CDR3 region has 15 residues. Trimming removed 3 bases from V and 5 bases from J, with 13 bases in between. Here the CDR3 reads CASSPIDGQNEKLFF. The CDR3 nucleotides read TGTGCCAGCTCACCGATAGACGGACAGAATGAAAAACTGTTTTTT.

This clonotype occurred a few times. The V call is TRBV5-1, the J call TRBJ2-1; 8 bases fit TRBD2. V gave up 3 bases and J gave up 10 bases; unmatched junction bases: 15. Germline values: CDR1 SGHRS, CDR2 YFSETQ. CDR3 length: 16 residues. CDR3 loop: CASSSLGGTSSTEQFF. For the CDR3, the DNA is TGCGCCAGCAGCTCCCTGGGGGGGACTAGTAGCACCGAGCAGTTCTTC.

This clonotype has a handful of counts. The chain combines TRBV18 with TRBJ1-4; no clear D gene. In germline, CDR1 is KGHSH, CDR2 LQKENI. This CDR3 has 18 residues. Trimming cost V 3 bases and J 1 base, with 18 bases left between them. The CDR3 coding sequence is TGTGCCAGCTCACCGCGCCGGGCCCCGGGGAGAACTAATGAAAAACTGTTTTTT. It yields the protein CASSPRRAPGRTNEKLFF. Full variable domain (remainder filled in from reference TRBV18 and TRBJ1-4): NAGVMQNPRHLVRRRGQEARLRCSPMKGHSHVYWYRQLPEEGLKFMVYLQKENIIDESGMPKERFSAEFPKEGPSILRIQQVVRGDSAAYFCASSPRRAPGRTNEKLFFGSGTQLSVL.

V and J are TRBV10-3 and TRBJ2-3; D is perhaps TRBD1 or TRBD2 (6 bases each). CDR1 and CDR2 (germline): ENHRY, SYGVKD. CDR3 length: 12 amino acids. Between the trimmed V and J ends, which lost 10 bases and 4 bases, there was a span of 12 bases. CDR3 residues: CATSGAPDTQYF. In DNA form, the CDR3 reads TGTGCCACTTCGGGGGCTCCAGATACGCAGTATTTT.

The CDR3, as DNA: TGTGCCAGCGGGAACAGGGGGCAAGAGACCCAGTACTTC. It codes for CASGNRGQETQYF. This chain connects TRBV12-3 or TRBV12-4 to TRBJ2-5; 8 nucleotides agree with TRBD1. The CDR3 spans 13 residues. Trimming took 8 bases from V and 2 from J; bases not matched to a gene: 4.